This T cell receptor beta chain was retrieved from a study of T cell changes during pregnancy in multiple sclerosis. Trimming left V 6 bases short and J 3 bases short, with 11 bases between. Germline V CDR1 and CDR2: MNHEY, SMNVEV (reference sequence). The CDR3 contains 14 residues. In its sample, this clone was seen once. Sequencing used immunoSEQ multiplex PCR; TCRdb keeps in-frame clones, though not all of them. The top ten hold approximately 2.6% of the sample, which has roughly 33,000 clones, 91% seen once. The sample consisted of CD4+ T cells from peripheral blood mononuclear cells, taken in the third trimester of pregnancy. The receptor comes from a female donor in good health, enrolled as a control in a pregnancy study. The chain recombines TRBV27 with TRBJ2-2; possibly TRBD1 for D (5 bases). This CDR3 reads CASSPEQDTGELFF. CDR3 nucleotide sequence: TGTGCCAGCAGCCCGGAACAGGACACCGGGGAGCTGTTTTTT.